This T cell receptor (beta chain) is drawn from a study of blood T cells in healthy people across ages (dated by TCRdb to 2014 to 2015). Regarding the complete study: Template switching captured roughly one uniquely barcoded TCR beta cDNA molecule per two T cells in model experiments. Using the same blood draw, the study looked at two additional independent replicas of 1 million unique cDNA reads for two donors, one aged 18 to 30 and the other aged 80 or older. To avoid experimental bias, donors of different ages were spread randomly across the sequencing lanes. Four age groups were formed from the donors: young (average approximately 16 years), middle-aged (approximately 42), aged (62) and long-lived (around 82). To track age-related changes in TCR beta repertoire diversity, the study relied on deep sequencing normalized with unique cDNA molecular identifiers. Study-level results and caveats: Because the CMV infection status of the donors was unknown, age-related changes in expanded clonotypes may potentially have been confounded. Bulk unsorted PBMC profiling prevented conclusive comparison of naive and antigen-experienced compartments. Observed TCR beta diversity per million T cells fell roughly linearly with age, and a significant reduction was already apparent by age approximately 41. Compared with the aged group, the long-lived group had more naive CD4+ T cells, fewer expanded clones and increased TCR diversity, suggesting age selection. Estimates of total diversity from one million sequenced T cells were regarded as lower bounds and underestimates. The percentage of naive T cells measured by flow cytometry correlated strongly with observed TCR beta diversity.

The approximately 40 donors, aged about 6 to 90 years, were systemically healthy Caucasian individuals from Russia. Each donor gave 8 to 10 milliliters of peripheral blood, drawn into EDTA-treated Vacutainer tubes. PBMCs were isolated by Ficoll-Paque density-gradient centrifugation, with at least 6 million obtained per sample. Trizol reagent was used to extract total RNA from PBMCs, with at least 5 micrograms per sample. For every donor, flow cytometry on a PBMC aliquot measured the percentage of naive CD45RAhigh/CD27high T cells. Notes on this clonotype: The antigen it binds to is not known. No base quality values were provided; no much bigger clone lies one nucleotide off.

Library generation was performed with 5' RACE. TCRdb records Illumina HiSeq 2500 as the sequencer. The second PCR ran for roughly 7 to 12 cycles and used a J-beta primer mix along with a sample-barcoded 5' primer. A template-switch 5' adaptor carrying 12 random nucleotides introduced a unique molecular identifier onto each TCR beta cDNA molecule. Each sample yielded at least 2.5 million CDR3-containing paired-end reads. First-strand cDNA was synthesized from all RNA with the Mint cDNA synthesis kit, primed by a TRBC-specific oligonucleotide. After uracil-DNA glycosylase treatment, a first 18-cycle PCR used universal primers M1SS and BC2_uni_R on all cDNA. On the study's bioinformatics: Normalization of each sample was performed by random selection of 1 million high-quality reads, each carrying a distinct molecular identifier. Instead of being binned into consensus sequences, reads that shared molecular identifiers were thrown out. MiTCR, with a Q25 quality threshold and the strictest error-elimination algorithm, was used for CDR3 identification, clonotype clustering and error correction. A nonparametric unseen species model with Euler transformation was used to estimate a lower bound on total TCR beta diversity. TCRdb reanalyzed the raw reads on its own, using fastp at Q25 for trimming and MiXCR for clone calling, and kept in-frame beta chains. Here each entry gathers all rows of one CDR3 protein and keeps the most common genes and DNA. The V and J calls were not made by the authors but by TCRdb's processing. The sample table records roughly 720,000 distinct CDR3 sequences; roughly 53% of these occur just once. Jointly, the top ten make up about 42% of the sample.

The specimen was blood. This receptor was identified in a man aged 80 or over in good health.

The CDR3 protein: CASSLRLAGGPGANVLTF. The DNA reads TGTGCCAGCAGTTTAAGACTAGCGGGGGGACCTGGGGCCAACGTCCTGACTTTC. The V gene is TRBV12-3 or TRBV12-4 and the J gene is TRBJ2-6; TRBD2 lines up with 13 middle nucleotides. The cysteine opens and the phenylalanine closes a CDR3 of 18 amino acids. Only CDR3 DNA remains: 54 bases, in frame from the first base. Trimming leaves V shorter by 2 bases and J shorter by 2 bases, with the junction holding 3 bases beyond the gene matches.